The 17 T cell receptor beta chains listed next were all sequenced from one sample in a study of shared clonotypes between healthy human individuals. Assay used: immunoSEQ multiplex PCR; TCRdb lists only in-frame clones, some missing. The data hold more than 450,000 clones, with 79% observed a single time. Sequenced input: PBMCs. The source is a woman aged 40 to 55 in good health. Some clones in this sample may be carry-over from other donors' samples.

The genes are TRBV5-1 and TRBJ2-3, with a weak D call TRBD2 (5 bases). Germline CDR1 and CDR2: SGHRS and YFSETQ. Trimming took 3 bases from V and 6 from J, leaving 14 bases between them. The CDR3 runs 14 residues. This CDR3 reads CASSSGTLRDTQYF. The CDR3 DNA reads as TGCGCCAGCAGCTCGGGAACCCTCCGGGATACGCAGTATTTT.

This sequence joins TRBV4-1 and TRBJ2-1; a weak D match, TRBD2 (6 bases). This CDR3 comprises 17 residues. Per germline, CDR1 MGHRA and CDR2 YSYEKL. The V end was cut by 4 bases, the J end by 0 bases, with 16 bases between. CDR3 amino acids: CASSPAEAGSSYNEQFF. Written as DNA, the CDR3 is TGCGCCAGCAGCCCAGCTGAGGCGGGAAGCTCCTACAATGAGCAGTTCTTC.

This clone was seen only a few times. This CDR3 is also generated by other DNA sequences in the sample. The J gene is TRBJ2-7, the V gene TRBV5-1; TRBD1 matches 8 bases. This CDR3 contains 14 residues. With 0 bases clipped from V and 2 bases from J, the junction kept 1 base outside the gene matches. From germline, CDR1 is SGHRS and CDR2 YFSETQ. The CDR3 DNA is TGCGCCAGCAGCTTGGAACAGGGGGCCTACGAGCAGTACTTC. Amino acid sequence: CASSLEQGAYEQYF.

The chain links TRBV1 to TRBJ2-5; TRBD2 was called by the table and not checked on the DNA. TRBV1 is labeled a pseudogene. The CDR3 spans 23 residues. CDR3 residues: CTSNPEENLERAPRAGGPETQYF. Here the CDR3 DNA reads TGCACCAGCAACCCTGAAGAGAATCTCGAGCGGGCCCCCCGAGCGGGAGGGCCAGAGACCCAGTACTTC.

This clone was seen only a few times. The chain couples TRBV6-5 to TRBJ1-2, with no clear D. V lost 7 bases, J lost 3 bases, and 9 bases lay in between. Looked up from germline, CDR1 is MNHEY and CDR2 is SVGAGI. CDR3 length: 12 residues. The CDR3 nucleotides read TGTGCCAGCACCTCCCGACACTATGGCTACACCTTC. Encoded protein: CASTSRHYGYTF.

V and J are TRBV11-3 and TRBJ1-1; D uncertain. The CDR3 loop spans 13 amino acids. Germline V gene data show CDR1 as SGHNT and CDR2 as YENEEA. V lost 1 base and J 1 base, leaving 4 bases between the germline ends. CDR3 amino acids: CASSLGRNTEAFF. DNA for the CDR3: TGTGCCAGCAGCTTAGGCAGGAACACTGAAGCTTTCTTT.

The J gene is TRBJ2-7, the V gene TRBV11-2; TRBD2 might be the D (5 bases). V lost 0 bases, J lost 5 bases, and 11 bases lay in between. The CDR3 sequence is 14 residues long. CDR1 is SGHAT and CDR2 is FQNNGV in the germline V gene. The CDR3 region is CASSLDRGSHEQYF. The CDR3 DNA follows: TGTGCCAGCAGCTTAGATCGAGGGTCCCACGAGCAGTACTTC.

V is TRBV7-2 and J is TRBJ1-2; possible D gene TRBD1, 6 bases. The CDR3 covers 14 residues. Per germline, CDR1 SGHTA and CDR2 FQGNSA. Trimming pared 5 bases from V and 7 bases from J, leaving 17 bases between. CDR3 residues: CASSTIGRGGGYTF. The CDR3 coding sequence is TGTGCCAGCAGCACGATCGGCAGGGGTGGTGGCTACACCTTC. The full variable domain, its missing parts supplied by reference TRBV7-2 and TRBJ1-2, is GAGVSQSPSNKVTEKGKDVELRCDPISGHTALYWYRQSLGQGLEFLIYFQGNSAPDKSGLPSDRFSAERTGGSVSTLTIQRTQQEDSAVYLCASSTIGRGGGYTFGSGTRLTVV.

V is TRBV2 and J is TRBJ2-7, with 7 bases aligning to TRBD1. Per the germline V gene, CDR1 is SNHLY and CDR2 is FYNNEI. The CDR3 runs to 14 residues. V lost 4 bases to trimming and J lost 2 bases; unmatched junction nucleotides: 5. The CDR3 loop reads CASSVTGPPYEQYF. The CDR3 DNA reads as TGTGCCAGCAGTGTGACAGGGCCCCCCTACGAGCAGTACTTC.

This clone showed up just a few times. The rearrangement joins TRBV7-3 to TRBJ2-7; TRBD1 might be the D (6 bases). Germline CDR1 reads SGHTA; CDR2 reads FQGTGA. The CDR3 extends over 12 amino acids. The V end was cut by 3 bases, the J end by 7 bases, with 10 bases between. CDR3 in amino acids: CASSLGHGEQYF. The CDR3 DNA follows: TGTGCCAGCAGCTTGGGACACGGAGAGCAGTACTTC.

The genes are TRBV29-1 and TRBJ2-5, with D perhaps matching TRBD1 (7 bases). CDR3 length: 14 amino acids. Germline lookup yields CDR1 SQVTM and CDR2 ANQGSEA. V was trimmed by 6 bases and J by 2 bases, leaving 16 bases between them. CDR3 sequence: CSVPRGEVQETQYF. The CDR3 DNA reads TGCAGCGTCCCCAGGGGGGAGGTACAAGAGACCCAGTACTTC.

V and J are TRBV28 and TRBJ2-7; D could derive from TRBD1 or TRBD2 (6 bases each). The CDR3 totals 15 residues. V was clipped by 6 bases and J by 1 base, with 16 bases between them. The germline V gene has CDR1 MDHEN and CDR2 SYDVKM. The CDR3 DNA reads as TGTGCCAGCAGGGTCGGGGGCCCCACGTCCTACGAGCAGTACTTC. Protein: CASRVGGPTSYEQYF.

The chain joins TRBV15 to TRBJ1-1; 9 bases map to TRBD1. The CDR3 runs 12 residues. The germline V gene encodes CDR1 LNHNV and CDR2 YYDKDF (reference sequence). Trimming took 5 bases from V and 10 from J; bases not matched to a gene: 5. The CDR3 reads CATSFPGQGAFF. The CDR3 bases are TGTGCCACCAGCTTCCCGGGACAGGGAGCTTTCTTT.

The chain employs TRBV5-4 and TRBJ2-7, with TRBD2 matching 7 bases. CDR1 and CDR2 (germline): SGHNT, YYREEE (reference sequence). Trimming at V came to 3 bases and at J to 2 bases, leaving 2 bases not matched to a gene. This CDR3 has 13 residues. The CDR3 DNA reads as TGTGCCAGCAGCTCCGGACTAGCCTACGAGCAGTACTTC. Translation: CASSSGLAYEQYF. Full variable domain (rest looked up from reference TRBV5-4 and TRBJ2-7): ETGVTQSPTHLIKTRGQQVTLRCSSQSGHNTVSWYQQALGQGPQFIFQYYREEENGRGNFPPRFSGLQFPNYSSELNVNALELDDSALYLCASSSGLAYEQYFGPGTRLTVT.

V usage is TRBV6-1 and J usage is TRBJ1-2; weak D call: TRBD1 (6 bases). The CDR3 runs 13 residues. Germline CDR1 reads MNHNS; CDR2 reads SASEGT. With 6 bases removed from V and 0 bases from J, the gap between germline ends came to 8 bases. DNA of the CDR3: TGTGCCAGCAGACAGGGACCTAACTATGGCTACACCTTC. Its translation is CASRQGPNYGYTF.

Note on this clone: Other DNA sequences of this sample code for an identical CDR3. This chain links TRBV7-3 with TRBJ2-3, with 14 bases lining up with TRBD2. V dropped 5 bases and J dropped 3; count of bases not matched to a gene: 4. The CDR3 covers 16 residues. Germline CDR1 reads SGHTA; CDR2 reads FQGTGA. In DNA, the CDR3 is TGTGCCAGCAGCCCGGGACTAGCGGGAGTAACAGATACGCAGTATTTT. Its protein product is CASSPGLAGVTDTQYF. Full variable domain (remainder filled in from reference TRBV7-3 and TRBJ2-3): GAGVSQTPSNKVTEKGKYVELRCDPISGHTALYWYRQSLGQGPEFLIYFQGTGAADDSGLPNDRFFAVRPEGSVSTLKIQRTERGDSAVYLCASSPGLAGVTDTQYFGPGTRLTVL.

The V and J genes are TRBV9 and TRBJ2-3; D unclear. This CDR3 contains 13 residues. Germline assignment: CDR1 SGDLS and CDR2 YYNGEE. Trimming left V 9 bases short and J 0 bases short, with 11 bases between. The CDR3 loop is CAMRRLSTDTQYF. The CDR3 DNA reads TGTGCCATGAGACGTTTGAGCACAGATACGCAGTATTTT.